The entry that follows covers one TCR beta chain sequence. The data are from a study of blood T cell repertoires in COVID-19. Across the whole study: The United States, Italy and Spain supplied acute and convalescent COVID-19 samples. The cDNA or gDNA used as material had been derived from T cells, B-cell-depleted T cells, or PBMCs.

Per the germline V gene, CDR1 is SGHTS and CDR2 is YDEGEE. Unmatched junction bases numbered 5, after V lost 4 bases and J lost 1 base. This CDR3 has 15 amino acids. Per the authors' pipeline: Amplifying reference gene primers gave estimates of nucleated cell counts. Sequencing was performed with immunoSEQ multiplex PCR; in TCRdb, only in-frame clones are kept and a portion is missing. The D gene and trimming were derived from the DNA, and the V and J assignments and clone size from that table. The sample records 150,000 to 200,000 clones, 85% being singletons. The chain has TRBV5-8 and TRBJ1-5; 7 nucleotides line up with TRBD1. This clonotype was obtained from a human donor with acute or convalescent COVID-19. The donor label of this sample is uncertain. Sequenced input: peripheral blood. For the CDR3, the DNA is TGTGCCAGCAGCCAAAGGGACAGAAGCAATCAGCCCCAGCATTTT. Translated: CASSQRDRSNQPQHF.